This T cell receptor (beta chain) was captured in a study of PD-L1 blockade in urothelial cancer. Study at large: Males with urothelial cancer arising in the bladder constituted about 90% of the roughly 29 patients.

The method was immunoSEQ multiplex PCR; TCRdb's version includes in-frame clones alone and lacks a portion of them. The sample includes 100,000 to 150,000 clones, about 82% seen only once; the top ten take roughly 2.4%. The CDR3 totals 15 residues. The germline V gene encodes CDR1 MGHRA and CDR2 YSYEKL. Trimming shortened V by 4 bases and J by 15 bases, and 25 bases separated the two germline ends. This sample's time point: peripheral blood 6 weeks after treatment start. The sequence derives from a man aged 45 to 65 with urothelial cancer. The sequencing used PBMCs, collected around atezolizumab (anti-PD-L1) treatment. The chain has TRBV4-1 and TRBJ2-1; a possible D gene is TRBD2 (7 bases). Here the CDR3 reads CASSRGGGSEGHGFF. CDR3 nucleotide sequence: TGCGCCAGCAGCCGGGGGGGCGGGAGCGAGGGGCATGGGTTCTTC.